This T cell receptor beta chain was documented in a study of blood T cell repertoires in COVID-19. Study background: Acute-phase and convalescent COVID-19 samples originated in the United States, Italy and Spain. The cDNA or gDNA used as material had been derived from T cells, B-cell-depleted T cells, or PBMCs.

Generated by immunoSEQ multiplex PCR, the TCRdb table keeps only in-frame clones and is missing some. In the table there are over 75,000 clones, approximately 80% of which are singletons. V trimming: 0 bases; J trimming: 4 bases; junction bases outside the gene matches: 5. Germline-derived CDR1 and CDR2 are SGHNT and YYREEE (reference sequence). CDR3 length: 15 amino acids. Specimen: peripheral blood. This receptor was taken from a man between 65 and 80 years old with acute or convalescent COVID-19. This chain connects TRBV5-4 to TRBJ2-5, with 8 positions matching TRBD2. The DNA of the CDR3 is TGTGCCAGCAGCTTGGAAGCGGGGGCGGTAGAGACCCAGTACTTC. Its translation is CASSLEAGAVETQYF. The full variable domain, completed using reference TRBV5-4 and TRBJ2-5, is ETGVTQSPTHLIKTRGQQVTLRCSSQSGHNTVSWYQQALGQGPQFIFQYYREEENGRGNFPPRFSGLQFPNYSSELNVNALELDDSALYLCASSLEAGAVETQYFGPGTRLLVL.